The 8 T cell receptor beta chains reported below all come from one sample, sequenced in a study of Graves' ophthalmopathy and Graves' hyperthyroidism. CDR3 regions of TCR beta were amplified from RNA transcripts. HTBI primers were used in a first-round RT-PCR, which preceded a second-round multiplex PCR. TCRdb fed the multiplex PCR reads into MiXCR, producing one record per CDR3 protein. This sample has 450,000 to 600,000 distinct CDR3 sequences, with under 45% found just once. Sequences were obtained from peripheral blood or thyroid tissue (not recorded which). These receptors all come from an adult man with Graves' hyperthyroidism.

This clonotype was recorded many times. V usage is TRBV24-1 and J usage is TRBJ1-5; perhaps TRBD1 as D (5 bases). The CDR3 contains 13 residues. V lost 9 bases, J lost 0 bases, and 8 bases lay in between. CDR1 is KGHDR and CDR2 is SFDVKD in the germline V gene. The CDR3 reads CATGRDSNQPQHF. Here the CDR3 DNA reads TGTGCCACCGGCAGGGATAGCAATCAGCCCCAGCATTTT.

This chain joins TRBV7-9 and TRBJ1-2, with TRBD1 matching over 10 bases. Looked up from germline, CDR1 is SEHNR and CDR2 is FQNEAQ (reference sequence). After removal of 6 bases from V and 7 bases from J, the junction contained 5 bases not matched to a gene. CDR3 length: 13 residues. For the CDR3, the DNA is TGTGCCAGCAGAGGACAGGGGGAGCCTGGCTACACCTTC. Its translation: CASRGQGEPGYTF. The entire variable domain, with the rest obtained from reference TRBV7-9 and TRBJ1-2, is as follows: DTGVSQNPRHKITKRGQNVTFRCDPISEHNRLYWYRQTLGQGPEFLTYFQNEAQLEKSRLLSDRFSAERPKGSFSTLEIQRTEQGDSAMYLCASRGQGEPGYTFGSGTRLTVV.

Concerning this clonotype itself: With a much larger clone just one base away, this may be a read error. Since no conserved phenylalanine or tryptophan closes the CDR3, a read error is the likely cause. V and J are TRBV18 and TRBJ2-5; D remains ambiguous. The germline V and J ends were trimmed by 4 bases and 6 bases, with 15 bases remaining between them. Per the germline V gene, CDR1 is KGHSH and CDR2 is LQKENI. CDR3 length: 14 residues. The CDR3: CASSRDTSGKTQYS. The CDR3 DNA reads as TGTGCCAGCTCACGGGATACGTCTGGGAAGACCCAGTACTCC.

The V call is TRBV3-1, the J call TRBJ2-7, with D perhaps matching TRBD1 or TRBD2 (6 bases each). The germline V gene has CDR1 LGHDT and CDR2 YNNKEL (reference sequence). The germline V and J ends were trimmed by 1 base and 3 bases, with 13 bases remaining between them. The CDR3 length is 15 residues. Here the CDR3 DNA reads TGTGCCAGCAGCCAAGGTTCGGGGGCGAACTACGAGCAGTACTTC. This encodes CASSQGSGANYEQYF.

The table lists this clonotype with a count of one. This chain links TRBV7-2 with TRBJ1-3, with TRBD1 identical over 7 bases. V gave up 5 bases and J gave up 8 bases; unmatched junction bases: 9. Germline CDR1 SGHTA, CDR2 FQGNSA. The CDR3 sequence is 14 residues long. This CDR3 is CASSGDSYGYTIYF. In nucleotides, the CDR3 is TGTGCCAGCAGCGGGGACAGCTATGGCTACACCATATATTTT.

This rearrangement joins TRBV28 to TRBJ2-2; no firm D call. With 3 bases removed from V and 1 base from J, the gap between germline ends came to 3 bases. In germline, CDR1 is MDHEN, CDR2 SYDVKM. The CDR3 covers 13 residues. The CDR3 protein is CASSFVNTGELFF. The DNA for the CDR3 is TGTGCCAGCAGTTTTGTGAACACCGGGGAGCTGTTTTTT.

V is TRBV5-6 and J is TRBJ2-1; no reliable D call. CDR1 and CDR2 (germline): SGHDT, YYEEEE. The CDR3 contains 15 residues. The V end was cut by 1 base, the J end by 5 bases, with 13 bases between. CDR3 DNA sequence: TGTGCCAGCAGCTTGTTGGCAGGCCTGGACAATGAGCAGTTCTTC. This encodes CASSLLAGLDNEQFF.

Comment on this clonotype: The CDR3 carries no conserved terminal phenylalanine or tryptophan, so it likely arises from a read error. The chain employs TRBV24-1 and TRBJ1-1; D unclear. Germline V gene sequence: CDR1 KGHDR, CDR2 SFDVKD. The CDR3 has 12 amino acids. CDR3 in DNA: TGTGCCACCAGTGAAGGGAACACTGAGGCTTTCTCT. As protein: CATSEGNTEAFS.